A selection of T cell receptor beta chains follows, all from one sample in a study of molecular identifiers for immune sequencing clone quantification. MiXCR was run by TCRdb on the PCR reads, yielding one entry per CDR3 protein. Of under 600,000 distinct CDR3 sequences detected, about a fifth appear once; the ten largest clones hold under 0.85%. Specimen: naive CD8+ T cells from blood, with Jurkat cell RNA spiked in. Source of these receptors: a human donor in good health. Some libraries in this study had Jurkat cell RNA spiked in. The CDR3 runs from the conserved cysteine through the conserved F or W. The D gene is left open where the match is weak. Clone size is given for some rows only: seen once, a few or many times, or a class if the clone is expanded.

abundance	d_gene	v_gene	j_gene	len	CDR3aa	CDR3nt
.	.	TRBV6-5	TRBJ2-4	15	CASSYSIGLGNIQYF	TGTGCCAGCAGTTACTCGATCGGTCTGGGAAACATTCAGTACTTC
few	.	TRBV7-6	TRBJ2-2	14	CASSGSRDTGELFF	TGTGCCAGCAGTGGGAGTCGGGACACCGGGGAGCTGTTTTTT
few	TRBD2	TRBV6-5	TRBJ2-5	13	CASQLAGQETQYF	TGTGCCAGCCAACTAGCGGGGCAAGAGACCCAGTACTTC
many	.	TRBV5-1	TRBJ1-1	14	CASTALTGDTEAFF	TGCGCCAGCACAGCTTTGACCGGCGACACTGAAGCTTTCTTT
few	TRBD1	TRBV19	TRBJ1-1	14	CASSIGGQDTEAFF	TGTGCCAGTAGTATAGGAGGACAGGACACTGAAGCTTTCTTT
.	.	TRBV12-3/TRBV12-4	TRBJ2-7	12	CASSDRSEEQYF	TGTGCCAGCAGCGACAGGAGTGAAGAGCAGTACTTC
many	TRBD1	TRBV20-1	TRBJ1-1	14	CSARDQGGYTEAFF	TGCAGTGCTAGAGATCAGGGGGGGTACACTGAAGCTTTCTTT
few	TRBD2	TRBV7-9	TRBJ2-7	17	CASRPGGGLAGVKEQYF	TGTGCCAGCAGGCCCGGAGGAGGACTAGCGGGAGTAAAAGAGCAGTACTTC
.	.	TRBV6-2/TRBV6-3	TRBJ1-1	12	CASSYKVTEAFF	TGTGCCAGCAGTTACAAAGTGACTGAAGCTTTCTTT
.	TRBD1	TRBV7-8	TRBJ2-7	14	CASIRSGQTYEQYF	TGTGCCAGCATCCGATCGGGACAGACCTACGAGCAGTACTTC
few	TRBD2	TRBV27	TRBJ2-3	15	CASSHGLAFTDTQYF	TGTGCCAGCAGTCATGGACTAGCGTTCACAGATACGCAGTATTTT
.	TRBD2	TRBV4-3	TRBJ2-5	13	CASSPWRGGSQYF	TGCGCCAGCAGCCCTTGGCGCGGGGGATCACAGTACTTC
few	TRBD1	TRBV5-1	TRBJ2-6	18	CASSLEVLGTAGANVLTF	TGCGCCAGCAGCTTGGAGGTGCTTGGGACAGCTGGGGCCAACGTCCTGACTTTC
few	.	TRBV27	TRBJ1-1	18	CASSLFGQGDPGDTEAFF	TGTGCCAGCAGTTTATTTGGGCAGGGAGACCCAGGGGACACTGAAGCTTTCTTT
many	.	TRBV2	TRBJ1-6	13	CASSPGGFSPLHF	TGTGCCAGCAGTCCCGGGGGGTTTTCACCCCTCCACTTT
few	.	TRBV12-3/TRBV12-4	TRBJ1-5	16	CASSLTVGGHGQPQHF	TGTGCCAGCAGCTTAACGGTGGGGGGGCACGGTCAGCCCCAGCATTTT
once	.	TRBV5-3	TRBJ1-1	15	CAGSLEGIYFTEAFF	TGTGCCGGCAGCTTGGAGGGTATATATTTCACTGAAGCTTTCTTT
.	.	TRBV4-3	TRBJ2-7	16	CASSQDVGHSSYEQYF	TGCGCCAGCAGCCAAGATGTCGGACATAGCTCCTACGAGCAGTACTTC
.	.	TRBV27	TRBJ1-2	13	CANMGETDYGYTF	TGTGCCAACATGGGGGAGACAGACTATGGCTACACCTTC
.	.	TRBV6-2/TRBV6-3	TRBJ1-1	14	CASSSTTGGTEAFF	TGTGCCAGCAGTTCCACAACGGGGGGAACTGAAGCTTTCTTT
many	TRBD2	TRBV20-1	TRBJ2-3	17	CSARDLLAGESTDTQYF	TGCAGTGCTAGAGATCTACTAGCGGGGGAGTCGACAGATACGCAGTATTTT
.	TRBD1	TRBV5-1	TRBJ2-7	12	CASSTGQYGQYF	TGCGCCAGCAGCACGGGACAGTACGGGCAGTACTTC
.	.	TRBV10-3	TRBJ2-2	16	CAISELGAANTGALFF	TGTGCCATCAGTGAACTAGGGGCAGCGAACACCGGGGCGCTGTTTTTT
many	TRBD1	TRBV7-8	TRBJ1-5	16	CASSLAADRANQPQHF	TGTGCCAGCAGCTTAGCTGCCGACAGGGCGAATCAGCCCCAGCATTTT
many	.	TRBV2	TRBJ1-5	16	CASNRTRARGNQPQHF	TGTGCCAGCAATCGGACGAGGGCCCGGGGCAATCAGCCCCAGCATTTT
.	.	TRBV6-5	TRBJ2-7	14	CASSYSAVGYEQYF	TGTGCCAGCAGTTATTCTGCGGTGGGCTACGAGCAGTACTTC
.	.	TRBV3-1	TRBJ2-7	13	CASQGSWSYEQYF	TGTGCCAGCCAGGGTAGCTGGTCCTACGAGCAGTACTTC
many	.	TRBV28	TRBJ2-3	16	CASSPAGLDQGDTQYF	TGTGCCAGCAGTCCCGCGGGACTGGATCAGGGAGATACGCAGTATTTT
few	TRBD1	TRBV30	TRBJ2-5	14	CAWSVAGGRETQYF	TGCGCCTGGAGTGTGGCAGGGGGCAGAGAGACCCAGTACTTC
once	.	TRBV5-3	TRBJ1-1	13	CASGFRGNTEAFF	TGTGCCAGCGGCTTTAGGGGGAACACTGAAGCTTTCTTT
.	.	TRBV4-2	TRBJ2-3	17	CASSQGFRTASTDTQYF	TGCGCCAGCAGCCAAGGATTCCGGACTGCTAGCACAGATACGCAGTATTTT
many	.	TRBV5-1	TRBJ1-2	12	CASSLDAYGYTF	TGCGCCAGCAGCTTGGATGCTTATGGCTACACCTTC
few	.	TRBV4-1	TRBJ1-6	16	CASSQGAGEFDSPLHF	TGCGCCAGCAGCCAAGGGGCCGGGGAGTTTGATTCACCCCTCCACTTT
many	TRBD2	TRBV6-1	TRBJ2-2	14	CASTSGTNTGELFF	TGTGCCAGCACTAGCGGAACGAACACCGGGGAGCTGTTTTTT
few	.	TRBV28	TRBJ2-7	16	CASTLGGGPPADEQYF	TGTGCCAGCACCCTAGGGGGGGGCCCCCCGGCCGACGAGCAGTACTTC
.	.	TRBV7-8	TRBJ1-6	18	CASSLEGGHGYDNSPLHF	TGTGCCAGCAGCTTAGAAGGGGGACACGGCTATGATAATTCACCCCTCCACTTT
many	.	TRBV9	TRBJ2-6	15	CASSVEVVGANVLTF	TGTGCCAGCAGCGTAGAGGTAGTTGGGGCCAACGTCCTGACTTTC
few	.	TRBV28	TRBJ1-3	15	CASSFTRNSGNTIYF	TGTGCCAGCAGTTTCACACGAAATTCTGGAAACACCATATATTTT
.	.	TRBV5-1	TRBJ1-1	13	CASRTPPNTEAFF	TGCGCCAGCAGAACCCCCCCGAACACTGAAGCTTTCTTT
.	.	TRBV7-9	TRBJ1-1	12	CASTLDDTEAFF	TGTGCCAGCACCTTGGATGACACTGAAGCTTTCTTT
few	TRBD1	TRBV20-1	TRBJ2-7	16	CSARDRIRQGAHEQYF	TGCAGTGCTAGAGATAGAATACGACAGGGGGCCCACGAGCAGTACTTC
many	TRBD1	TRBV10-3	TRBJ2-3	15	CAIKDQGGTTDTQYF	TGTGCCATCAAGGATCAAGGGGGCACGACAGATACGCAGTATTTT
few	.	TRBV7-9	TRBJ2-5	15	CASSLVTGPQETQYF	TGTGCCAGCAGCTTAGTCACAGGGCCGCAAGAGACCCAGTACTTC
many	.	TRBV4-1	TRBJ1-1	14	CASSQDKFDTEAFF	TGCGCCAGCAGCCAAGATAAGTTCGACACTGAAGCTTTCTTT
many	.	TRBV6-5	TRBJ2-3	12	CASSSFGDTQYF	TGTGCCAGCAGTTCCTTTGGAGATACGCAGTATTTT
many	.	TRBV29-1	TRBJ1-5	12	CSVGWGDQPQHF	TGCAGCGTTGGATGGGGCGATCAGCCCCAGCATTTT
.	TRBD2	TRBV6-1	TRBJ2-5	18	CASAAGLAGEWLQETQYF	TGTGCCAGCGCCGCGGGACTAGCGGGAGAATGGCTCCAAGAGACCCAGTACTTC